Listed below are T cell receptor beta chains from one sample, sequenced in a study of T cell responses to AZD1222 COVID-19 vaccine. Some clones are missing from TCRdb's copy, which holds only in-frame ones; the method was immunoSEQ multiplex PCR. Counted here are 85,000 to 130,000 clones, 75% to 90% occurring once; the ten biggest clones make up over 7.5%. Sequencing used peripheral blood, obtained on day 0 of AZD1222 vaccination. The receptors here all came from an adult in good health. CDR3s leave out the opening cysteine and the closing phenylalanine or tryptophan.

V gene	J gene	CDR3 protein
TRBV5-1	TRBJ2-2	ASMGGDNTGELF
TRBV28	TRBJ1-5	ASSLPGQPQH
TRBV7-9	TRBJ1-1	ASSLVGQGSVAF
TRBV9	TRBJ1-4	ASSATSGATNEKLF
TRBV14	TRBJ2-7	ASTQASSPDYEQY
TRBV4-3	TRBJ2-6	ASSQETGSGANVLT
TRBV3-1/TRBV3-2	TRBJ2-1	ASRPTSGRAGEQF
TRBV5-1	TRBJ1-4	ASSSTHRGANEKLF
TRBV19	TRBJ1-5	ASTIGDTSNQPQH
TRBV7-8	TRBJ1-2	ASSLDPGGYT
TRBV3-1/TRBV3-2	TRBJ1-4	ASSSQITGRGEKLF
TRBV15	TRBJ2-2	ATSRGGDGYTGELF
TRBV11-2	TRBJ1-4	ASSPKWGDNEKLF
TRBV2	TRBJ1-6	ASSALTGITSPLH
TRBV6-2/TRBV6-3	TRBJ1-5	ASSYGSGGQPQH
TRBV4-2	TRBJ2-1	ASSSGVSLSLDEQF
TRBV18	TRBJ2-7	ASSPRDRGYEQY
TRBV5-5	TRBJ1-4	ASSLGVGGRGEKLF
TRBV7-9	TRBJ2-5	ASTEAGGTGETQY
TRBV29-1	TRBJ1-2	SVRGQGDNYGYT
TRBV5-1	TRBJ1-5	ASTPTGAFNQPQL
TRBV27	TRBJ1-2	ASSLLGVGADINYGYT
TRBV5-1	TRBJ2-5	ASSLDPTPRVWETQY
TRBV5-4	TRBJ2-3	ASSPPGLAGGGTDTQY
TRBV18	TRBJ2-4	ASSPGQLDKNIQY
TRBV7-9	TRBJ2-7	ASSAPGPRYEQY
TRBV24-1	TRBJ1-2	ATSDFAGGGYT
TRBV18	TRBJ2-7	ASSHPPRAGEQY
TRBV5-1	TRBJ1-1	ASSGSGAGGTEAF